The T cell receptor (beta chain) under discussion was sequenced for a study of blood T cell repertoires in COVID-19 (dated by TCRdb to 2020 to 2022). About the study as a whole: The collaborator samples originated in the United States, Italy and Spain and spanned the acute and convalescent phases of COVID-19. The material from the prospective study consisted of cDNA or gDNA derived from T cells, B-cell-depleted T cells, or PBMCs. The sample metadata nearly always contained a de-identified subject ID, COVID-19 status, age in years and sex. Where available, HLA class I and class II types were obtained from metadata supplied by the sample provider rather than from assay-based typing. The dataset comprised deeply sampled blood TCRbeta repertoires from subjects exposed to, actively infected with, or recovered from COVID-19. The repertoires were made available in a free public database intended to serve as a resource for research on the immune response to SARS-CoV-2. Samples were obtained from the ongoing ImmuneRACE study (first 160 participants) and from 1,254 subjects provided by 6 global collaborators.

One collaborating source in Seattle enrolled patients while the patients were actively infected and followed the patients over time throughout the course of disease. Collaborating institutions collected whole blood in K2EDTA tubes following their own protocols. For TCRbeta analysis, collaborator samples were shipped as frozen whole blood, as isolated PBMCs, or as DNA extracted from either sample type. TCRbeta CDR3 regions were amplified from genomic DNA using the immunoSEQ Assay, a bias-controlled multiplex PCR. As for the original processing: The number of nucleated cells in each sample was estimated by amplification of reference gene primers within the assay. To quantify the absolute abundance of each unique TCRbeta CDR3 rearrangement, sequence reads were collapsed and filtered. For each sample, productive Simpson clonality was calculated as the square root of Simpson's diversity index over productive rearrangements. This immuneACCESS table, as held by TCRdb, lists in-frame sequences with V and J called but not all clones. Of the missing ones, under half trace to an unresolved V gene in checked studies; the others have no known cause. V, J and clone size derive from that table, while D and trimming were established from the DNA sequence. This sample holds roughly 190,000 clones; 82% were observed only once. The top ten clonotypes cover around 8% of the sample.

Overall study outcomes, separate from this receptor: The quantity of clinical and demographic metadata differed by source and by participant and was supplied without curation.

With regard to this clone: The clone's antigen remains unknown. No base quality values were provided; no much bigger clone lies one nucleotide off.

The source material was peripheral blood. The sequence derives from an older woman with COVID-19, enrolled during active disease.

The CDR3 reads as follows: CAISESRLAGGETQYF. The DNA reads as follows: TGTGCCATCAGTGAGTCGAGGCTAGCGGGAGGGGAGACCCAGTACTTC. The chain is made from TRBV10-3 and TRBJ2-5, with 12 bases aligning to TRBD2. From cysteine to phenylalanine, the CDR3 is 16 amino acids long. Here the CDR3 DNA is all that survives: 48 bases in frame from base 1. V is pruned by 0 bases and J by 5 bases, leaving 4 bases of the junction without a gene match. From the germline V gene, CDR1 is ENHRY and CDR2 is SYGVKD.